The rows below give T cell receptor beta chains drawn from one sample of a study of blood T cell repertoires in COVID-19. Generated by immunoSEQ multiplex PCR, the TCRdb table keeps only in-frame clones and is missing some. Of about 230,000 clones in the sample, roughly 85% were seen once. The sample comprised peripheral blood. The receptor source for this set is a man aged 35 to 55 with acute or convalescent COVID-19. CDR3s include the opening cysteine and the closing phenylalanine or tryptophan.

V,CDR3
TRBV5-8,CASSLGSAGDRETQYF
TRBV12-3/TRBV12-4,CASSLAGGTEAFF
TRBV10-3,CAIARQGDEQYF
TRBV15,CATSRDRDSLTYEQYF
TRBV5-8,CASSFQTVNSPLHF
TRBV2,CASSPPGGINQPQHF
TRBV7-3,CASRLAGTKDTQYF
TRBV5-6,CASSRKAGGVREQFF
TRBV5-5,CASSTGQGLLYIQYF
TRBV2,CASSSGQNYGYTF
TRBV4-1,CASSQVGQGARGAFF
TRBV7-9,CASSSGLWDTRNTEAFF
TRBV28,CASRDQGLSGNTIYF
TRBV29-1,CSVGFIGQNYGYTF
TRBV3-1/TRBV3-2,CASSQDLRFAEQYF
TRBV10-1,CASSAYTDTQYF
TRBV7-8,CASNFRGGGGASETQYF
TRBV5-1,CASSLAFGTTYEQYF
TRBV4-1,CASSQRDRGPSGANVLTF
TRBV15,CATMGVTGIAEAFF
TRBV19,CASRGQVSGNTIYF
TRBV3-1/TRBV3-2,CASSSYGGIYGYTF
TRBV19,CASSTISSGGYNEQFF
TRBV5-5,CASSLAYSGELFF
TRBV6-5,CASRETGKDEKLFF
TRBV18,CASSPQSDNTEAFF
TRBV19,CASSPGVRVVNTEAFF
TRBV5-1,CASSIPAGVGTGELFF
TRBV5-4,CASSSTDWNSPLHF
TRBV5-6,CASSLGDREFTEAFF
TRBV4-2,CASSQGADNEQFF
TRBV7-2,CASSLDRGQPQHF
TRBV2,CASSDRTGGQPQHF
TRBV11-2,CASSFRWGLLRGLNEQFF
TRBV2,CASSDLLGLAGNNEQFF
TRBV19,CASSIAGPYGYTF
TRBV4-1,CASSQEFAGADQPQHF
TRBV28,CASRPGQGVYGYTF
TRBV30,CAWSVGSFTGEYTEAFF
TRBV4-1,CASSQTFDSYNEQFF
TRBV7-3,CASSETGTGREKLFF
TRBV19,CASSTGLAGEGNEQFF
TRBV19,CASTGGGPYNEQFF
TRBV28,CASSLSTGTYEQYF
TRBV6-1,CASSETGIGQPQHF
TRBV5-6,CASSLDRTGGADTQYF
TRBV20-1,CSASKGDKNNSPLHF
TRBV2,CASKGQGFIYGYTF
TRBV6-5,CASSRGGETQYF
TRBV29-1,CSVRRGIGTANTEAFF
TRBV5-1,CASSWTANTGELFF
TRBV28,CASSLSGTGGYTF
TRBV13,CASTLRGSYNEQFF
TRBV29-1,CSVVGGPDDQPQHF
TRBV2,CASSEGGTRGGYTF